A single sample gave rise to the 21 T cell receptor beta chains below, sequenced in a study of immune heterogeneity within non-small cell lung tumors. Template input was genomic DNA from bulk tumor (around 630 ng per sample). Primary tumors were biopsied several times each, far apart, intraoperatively. Those enrolled were patients newly diagnosed with untreated non-small cell lung cancer and undergoing curative surgery. Amplifying TCR beta CDR3 involved multiplex PCR carried out with 32 V and 13 J primers. A single record per CDR3 protein comes from TCRdb applying MiXCR to the multiplex PCR reads. The table has about 7,200 distinct CDR3 sequences, roughly 21% seen once. Specimen: lung tumor tissue. Receptor source: a man in his sixties with non-small cell lung cancer.

This clonotype is medium-sized. The V and J genes are TRBV7-3 and TRBJ1-2; D is undetermined. The V gene's germline CDR1 is SGHTA and CDR2 FQGTGA. The CDR3 length is 15 residues. With 2 bases removed from V and 3 bases from J, the gap between germline ends came to 13 bases. CDR3 DNA: TGTGCCAGCAGCTTAGATTGGCAGAGGGACTATGGCTACACCTTC. Its translation is CASSLDWQRDYGYTF.

Notes on this clonotype: Since a much larger clone is just one base distant, this may be a read error. The chain links TRBV7-8 to TRBJ2-5; TRBD2 matches 10 bases. Germline V lookup: CDR1 SGHVS, CDR2 FQNEAQ. J was trimmed by 2 bases and V by 5 bases; bases with no gene match: 17. The CDR3 runs to 19 residues. Here the CDR3 reads CASSPLGGTLAGSQETQYF. DNA of the CDR3: TGTGCCAGCAGCCCCCTCGGGGGGACACTAGCGGGAAGTCAAGAGACCCAGTACTTC.

Remarks on this clonotype: This sequence may be a read error, since a much larger clone differs from it by one base. The chain is built from TRBV6-1 and TRBJ1-6, with TRBD1 matching over 7 bases. Germline CDR1 MNHNS, CDR2 SASEGT. The CDR3 totals 17 residues. Unmatched junction bases numbered 17, after V lost 6 bases and J lost 9 bases. The CDR3: CASRASGIVGGGSPLHF. The CDR3 DNA sequence: TGTGCCAGCAGGGCAAGTGGGATCGTAGGGGGCGGTTCACCCCTCCACTTT.

There are a few counts of this clonotype. A junction end diverges from the germline sequence, so it may reflect a read error. The chain links TRBV6-5 to TRBJ2-5; weak D call: TRBD2 (6 bases). This CDR3 region has 15 residues. From germline, CDR1 is MNHEY and CDR2 SVGAGI. CDR3 sequence reads: CASSYRRRAFESQYF. The CDR3 region has the DNA TGTGCCAGCAGTTATCGCAGGAGGGCCTTCGAGAGCCAGTACTTC.

By share, this clonotype ranks as medium-sized. The V gene is TRBV7-8, the J gene TRBJ1-1; D is ambiguous. The V gene's germline CDR1 is SGHVS and CDR2 FQNEAQ. This CDR3 has 13 residues. Trimming removed 1 base at V and 4 bases at J, with 7 bases between. CDR3 in DNA: TGTGCCAGCAGCTTAGTATGGCGCACTGAAGCTTTCTTT. It specifies CASSLVWRTEAFF.

By share, this clonotype counts as medium-sized. This sequence joins TRBV19 and TRBJ2-7; 10 positions agree with TRBD1. This CDR3 spans 14 amino acids. Unmatched junction bases numbered 3, after V lost 3 bases and J lost 4 bases. Germline V gene lookup returns CDR1 LNHDA and CDR2 SQIVND (reference sequence). The chain's CDR3 is CASSIGQGEYEQYF. For the CDR3, the DNA is TGTGCCAGTAGTATCGGACAGGGGGAGTACGAGCAGTACTTC.

This clonotype was counted ten times or more. The gene calls are TRBV20-1 and TRBJ2-2; 7 bases are shared with TRBD2. The CDR3 extends over 16 amino acids. Per germline, CDR1 DFQATT and CDR2 SNEGSKA (reference sequence). V trimming: 2 bases; J trimming: 3 bases; junction bases outside the gene matches: 9. Written as DNA, the CDR3 is TGCAGTGCTAGACCTCTCGGGGGAGGGTACACCGGGGAGCTGTTTTTT. Residues: CSARPLGGGYTGELFF.

By proportion, this clonotype is medium-sized. This chain links TRBV30 with TRBJ1-3, with no clear D. Germline V CDR1 and CDR2: GTSNPN, SVGIG (reference sequence). The V gene lost 0 bases and the J gene lost 0 bases, with 3 bases spanning the gap. There are 13 residues in the CDR3. The CDR3 DNA follows: TGTGCCTGGAGTGTAAACTCTGGAAACACCATATATTTT. Its protein product is CAWSVNSGNTIYF.

By proportion, this clonotype is medium-sized. V is TRBV15 and J is TRBJ1-2; possibly TRBD1 for D (5 bases). The CDR3 spans 15 residues. V lost 0 bases to trimming and J lost 4 bases, with 12 bases between them. CDR1 is LNHNV, CDR2 YYDKDF, per germline (reference sequence). CDR3 nucleotide sequence: TGTGCCACCAGCAGAGATCGGGGCAGGTTCTATGGCTACACCTTC. As protein: CATSRDRGRFYGYTF.

This clonotype was recorded at least ten times. This chain links TRBV10-3 with TRBJ2-1, with D possibly matching TRBD1 (6 bases). This CDR3 has 15 amino acids. Germline-derived CDR1 and CDR2 are ENHRY and SYGVKD. Trimming left V 3 bases short and J 4 bases short, with 13 bases between. The CDR3 DNA reads TGTGCCATCAGTGACTCCGGGACACCTTACAATGAGCAGTTCTTC. The encoded protein is CAISDSGTPYNEQFF.

To note about this clonotype: A much larger clone lies one base from this, so it may be a read error. The V call is TRBV6-2 or TRBV6-3, the J call TRBJ1-1, with D perhaps TRBD1 (5 bases). The germline V gene has CDR1 MNHEY and CDR2 SVGEGT. V gave up 9 bases and J gave up 5 bases, with 16 bases separating them. This CDR3 contains 13 residues. The CDR3 is CARSPIGGTEAFF. Written as DNA, the CDR3 is TGTGCCAGAAGCCCAATCGGGGGGACTGAAGCTTTCTTT.

This chain links TRBV7-9 with TRBJ2-1; D possibly corresponds to TRBD1 (6 bases). Per germline, CDR1 SEHNR and CDR2 FQNEAQ (reference sequence). The CDR3 covers 13 residues. Trimming removed 5 bases at V and 15 bases at J, with 20 bases between. For the CDR3, the DNA is TGTGCCAGCAGCCCCAGTGGGTCAGGGGCCACGTTCTTC. Its translation is CASSPSGSGATFF.

This clonotype qualifies as medium-sized. The rearrangement links TRBV6-1 to TRBJ2-7; D not certain. The CDR3 covers 12 residues. Trimming pared 2 bases from V and 4 bases from J, leaving 6 bases between. Germline CDR1 and CDR2: MNHNS and SASEGT. The CDR3 bases are TGTGCCAGCAGTGAAATGGGGTACGAGCAGTACTTC. Its translation: CASSEMGYEQYF.

As regards this clonotype: This may arise from a read error, as a much more abundant clone is one base away. The chain carries TRBV12-3 or TRBV12-4 and TRBJ2-5; D is unclear. The CDR3 runs to 14 residues. CDR3 amino acids: CVSSRPQLGETQYF. As DNA, the CDR3 is TGTGTCAGCAGCAGGCCCCAATTAGGAGAGACCCAGTACTTC.

The table lists this clonotype with many counts. Here the CDR3 reads CAWSEGWRSNREKLFF. CDR3 bases: TGTGCCTGGAGTGAAGGGTGGAGGAGTAATCGTGAAAAACTGTTTTTT. The chain joins TRBV30 to TRBJ1-4; D unclear. The CDR3 runs to 16 residues. V was shortened by 1 base and J by 7 bases, with 19 bases between the two germline ends. Germline V gene data show CDR1 as GTSNPN and CDR2 as SVGIG (reference sequence).

This clonotype was detected many times. The gene calls are TRBV20-1 and TRBJ2-1, with D maybe TRBD2 (5 bases). The CDR3 contains 15 residues. Trimming left V 0 bases short and J 1 base short, with 10 bases between. The V gene's germline CDR1 is DFQATT and CDR2 SNEGSKA (reference sequence). CDR3 in amino acids: CSARDGGPSYNEQFF. For the CDR3, the DNA is TGCAGTGCTAGAGATGGCGGGCCGTCCTACAATGAGCAGTTCTTC.

Regarding this clonotype: A read error is possible here, since a much larger clone lies one base away. In DNA form, the CDR3 reads TGTGCCATTAATCGTGGCGGGACGAGCTCCTACGGGCAGTACTTC. Its translation: CAINRGGTSSYGQYF. The V gene is TRBV10-3, the J gene TRBJ2-7; TRBD2 might be the D (6 bases). Germline V CDR1 and CDR2: ENHRY, SYGVKD. The CDR3 is made up of 15 amino acids.

This clonotype was seen at least ten times. This chain joins TRBV5-1 and TRBJ2-5; maybe TRBD1 (5 bases). The CDR3 is 14 residues long. Trimming took off 0 bases at V and 9 bases at J, with 15 bases between the two ends. Germline CDR1 and CDR2: SGHRS and YFSETQ. The CDR3 nucleotides are TGCGCCAGCAGCTTGGATTCGGGCATAGGGGCCCAGTACTTC. Its translation is CASSLDSGIGAQYF.

In its sample, this clonotype was seen many times. V gene TRBV28 combines with J gene TRBJ2-1; 10 bases map to TRBD2. Germline-derived CDR1 and CDR2 are MDHEN and SYDVKM. With V trimmed by 7 bases and J by 4 bases, 19 bases remained unmatched. The length of the CDR3 is 19 residues. For the CDR3, the DNA is TGTGCCAGCACAGCCTCCGCCGGCCGGGGGACTAGCGCATACAATGAGCAGTTCTTC. The encoded protein is CASTASAGRGTSAYNEQFF. Supplemented by reference TRBV28 and TRBJ2-1, the full variable domain reads DVKVTQSSRYLVKRTGEKVFLECVQDMDHENMFWYRQDPGLGLRLIYFSYDVKMKEKGDIPEGYSVSREKKERFSLILESASTNQTSMYLCASTASAGRGTSAYNEQFFGPGTRLTVL.

As for this clonotype: A much larger clone differs from this one at a single base, so this may be a read error. The V and J genes are TRBV10-2 and TRBJ1-1; D is ambiguous. With 7 bases removed from V and 0 bases from J, the gap between germline ends came to 9 bases. This CDR3 has 13 residues. Germline lookup yields CDR1 WSHSY and CDR2 SAAADI. CDR3 nucleotide sequence: TGCGCCAGCACCCTGACACTGAACACTGAAGCTTTCTTT. Amino acids: CASTLTLNTEAFF.

This clonotype was detected many times. The V call is TRBV18, the J call TRBJ2-3; possible D gene TRBD2, 6 bases. Germline values: CDR1 KGHSH, CDR2 LQKENI. The CDR3 has 18 amino acids. V gave up 3 bases and J gave up 0 bases, with 19 bases separating them. The DNA of the CDR3 is TGTGCCAGCTCACCGACCCCGAGTGGAGGGGCTAGCACAGATACGCAGTATTTT. This encodes CASSPTPSGGASTDTQYF.